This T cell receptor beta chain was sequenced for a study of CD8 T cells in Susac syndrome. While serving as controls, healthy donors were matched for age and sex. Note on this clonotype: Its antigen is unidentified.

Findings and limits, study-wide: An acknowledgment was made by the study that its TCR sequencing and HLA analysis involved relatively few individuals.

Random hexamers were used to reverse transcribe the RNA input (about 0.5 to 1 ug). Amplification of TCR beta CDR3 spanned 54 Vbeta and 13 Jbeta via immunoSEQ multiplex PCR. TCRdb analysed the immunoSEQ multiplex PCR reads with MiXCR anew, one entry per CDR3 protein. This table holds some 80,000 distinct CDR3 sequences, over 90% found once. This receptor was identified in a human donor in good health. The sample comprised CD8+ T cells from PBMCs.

In DNA, the CDR3 is TGTGCCAGCAGACCCGCGTTGGGGCGAGAGACCCAGTACTTC. This codes for CASRPALGRETQYF. The chain is built from TRBV27 and TRBJ2-5; D is possibly TRBD1 (5 bases). Trimming pared 6 bases from V and 4 bases from J, leaving 15 bases between. This CDR3 is built from 14 residues. The germline gives CDR1 MNHEY, CDR2 SMNVEV (reference sequence).